Sequencing of this T cell receptor (beta chain) was carried out in a study of Graves' ophthalmopathy and Graves' hyperthyroidism (dated by TCRdb to 2016 to 2018). Looking at the study overall: Peripheral blood was collected before any treatment was given, at the time of initial diagnosis. To explore V-J signatures distinguishing ophthalmopathy from hyperthyroidism, a discovery set of under 110 patients (fewer than 45 ophthalmopathy, 55 to 60 stable hyperthyroidism) was enrolled. Following sampling, methimazole starting at 30 mg daily was administered to hyperthyroidism patients, and high-dose intravenous methylprednisolone was administered to ophthalmopathy patients. An independent validation cohort comprised roughly 20 hyperthyroidism patients and 15 to 17 patients who later progressed from hyperthyroidism to ophthalmopathy. In five to seven hyperthyroidism patients, the T-cell repertoire of thyroid tissue was compared with the T-cell repertoire of blood. In total, 135 blood samples were TCR-sequenced: 40 to 45 ophthalmopathy, approximately 80 hyperthyroidism and roughly 17 hyperthyroidism-to-ophthalmopathy patients. TCR beta repertoire signatures were used to distinguish Graves' ophthalmopathy from Graves' hyperthyroidism and to predict progression to ophthalmopathy. General findings and caveats noted by the study authors: Most of the expanded thyroid clonotypes with a frequency above 0.001 were also detected in blood, and it was suggested that the thyroid immune response may be reflected by blood repertoires. In validation, the model predicted ophthalmopathy progression with less than 71% sensitivity and 72.22% specificity; more than ten predicted patients were CT-confirmed with GO in a median of approximately 6.2 months. Sample size was not predetermined statistically, and investigators were not blinded to group allocation. In cross-validation, the 13-signature model distinguished ophthalmopathy from stable hyperthyroidism with approximately 88% sensitivity and almost 83% specificity, and in the test set the corresponding values were about 80% and 75%.

On this clonotype: Its target antigen remains unknown. Here the CDR3 omits its conserved ending phenylalanine or tryptophan, so a read error is the likely source.

CDR1 and CDR2 are read off the germline V gene (reference sequence) as SGHNT and YYREEE. Trimming takes 7 bases off V and 1 base off J; junction bases not matched to a gene: 8. The CDR3 contains 14 residues when both ends are counted. The only DNA kept is the CDR3, 42 bases in frame from the first base. The ophthalmopathy patients had moderately to severely active disease, with a Clinical Activity Score of 3 or higher, a NOSPECS grade of 4 or higher, and a disease duration of less than 3 months. Patients with other autoimmune diseases, uncontrolled infections, pregnancy or lactation were excluded. Diagnosis relied on clinical symptoms, serum thyroxine, TRAb, thyroid ultrasound and orbital computed tomography. Using Ficoll-Paque density gradient centrifugation, PBMCs were isolated from 10 ml of fresh peripheral blood. Total RNA was extracted using Trizol reagent, and RNA quality was checked on an Agilent 2100 Bioanalyzer.

TCR beta CDR3 regions were amplified from RNA transcripts for repertoire sequencing. HTBI primers and the Qiagen OneStep RT-PCR kit were used in a first-round RT-PCR, which was followed by a second-round multiplex PCR, size selection and purification. Libraries were sequenced on an Illumina HiSeq2000 using paired-end 100 bp reads. As for the original processing: SOAPnuke was used to process the reads, removing any read that contained adapters or uncalled bases, had a mean Phred below 15, or lacked an exact match to the constant primer or identifier. COPE v1.2.5 was used to merge the high-quality paired reads. Unique nucleotide sequences were defined as clonotypes and aligned to IMGT TRB V, D and J references using MiTCR v1.1. Only V-J combinations with frequency above 0.0001 were analysed, covering approximately 99% of repertoires. For each V-J combination, a TCR clonal expansion and chaos score was defined as the ratio of F50 clonal expansion to chaos observed in the TCRdist matrix. Welch's t-statistics and random forest were used to reduce the features to about a dozen V-J combinations, which were then used as input to a naive Bayes classifier. The Morisita-Horn index was used to measure how similar the thyroid and blood repertoires were. Through fastp at Q25 and MiXCR, TCRdb rebuilt clones from the public reads, retaining in-frame beta chains. A single entry per CDR3 protein holds the most common genes and DNA from its merged rows. TCRdb, rather than the study authors, made the V and J calls. This sample holds about 700,000 distinct CDR3 sequences; around 40% were observed only once. The ten largest clones take up 40% to 55% of the sample.

The receptor was isolated from an adult man with Graves' ophthalmopathy. The rearrangement combines TRBV5-4 with TRBJ2-7; 7 bases in the middle match TRBD1. Sequencing input: peripheral blood. The DNA sequence is TGTGCCAGCGGCCTCACCAGGGGGTCCTACGAGCAGTACTGC. This translates into CASGLTRGSYEQYC.